Listed below are T cell receptor beta chains from one sample, sequenced in a study of T cell responses to AZD1222 COVID-19 vaccine. TCRdb's table, derived via immunoSEQ multiplex PCR, lists solely in-frame clones and lacks some. The table lists 150,000 or so clones, about 87% of them singletons. The source material was peripheral blood, sampled on day 0 of AZD1222 vaccination. The source is an adult in good health. Both conserved end residues are part of each CDR3. A D gene is named only where the DNA matches it firmly. Only part of the rows carry a size: once, few, many, or a class if the clone is expanded.

>TRBJ1-1|.|.|TRBV4-1
CASSHAGAMNTEAFF
TGCGCCAGCAGCCATGCAGGGGCCATGAACACTGAAGCTTTCTTT
>TRBJ1-6|TRBD1|few|TRBV6-2/TRBV6-3
CASSFLRQGNSPLHF
TGTGCCAGCAGTTTTCTACGACAGGGAAATTCACCCCTCCACTTT
>TRBJ1-3|.|.|TRBV3-1/TRBV3-2
CASSRQERNTIYF
TGTGCCAGCAGTCGACAGGAACGAAACACCATATATTTT
>TRBJ2-1|.|.|TRBV28
CASSLPYNEQFF
TGTGCCAGCAGTCTCCCGTACAATGAGCAGTTCTTC
>TRBJ1-5|.|.|TRBV4-2
CASSQHSEAKYSNQPQHF
TGTGCCAGCAGCCAACATTCGGAGGCGAAATATAGCAATCAGCCCCAGCATTTT
>TRBJ1-1|.|.|TRBV6-5
CASSYSQWNTEAFF
TGTGCCAGCAGTTACAGTCAGTGGAACACTGAAGCTTTCTTT
>TRBJ1-4|.|.|TRBV6-5
CASRAIATNEKLFF
TGTGCCAGCAGGGCCATTGCAACTAATGAAAAACTGTTTTTT
>TRBJ1-5|TRBD1|.|TRBV4-2
CASSQVEGQGSQPQHF
TGTGCCAGCAGCCAAGTTGAGGGACAGGGGTCCCAGCCCCAGCATTTT
>TRBJ1-2|.|.|TRBV5-1
CASSLNREAYGYTF
TGCGCCAGCAGCTTGAACAGGGAAGCCTATGGCTACACCTTC
>TRBJ2-7|TRBD1|.|TRBV2
CASIRQGRTYEQYF
TGTGCCAGCATAAGACAGGGTCGGACCTACGAGCAGTACTTC
>TRBJ2-3|TRBD1|.|TRBV13
CASKSGTGYPDTQYF
TGTGCCAGCAAGTCCGGGACAGGGTACCCAGATACGCAGTATTTT
>TRBJ2-3|.|.|TRBV28
CASRPQSTDTQYF
TGTGCCAGCAGGCCCCAATCGACAGATACGCAGTATTTT
>TRBJ1-2|.|.|TRBV27
CASSAGVKKNYGYTF
TGTGCCAGCAGTGCTGGGGTCAAAAAAAACTATGGCTACACCTTC
>TRBJ1-4|TRBD1|.|TRBV28
CASSFAGGTATEKLFF
TGTGCCAGCAGTTTTGCGGGGGGGACAGCGACTGAAAAACTGTTTTTT
>TRBJ2-3|.|.|TRBV11-2
CASSLVSLGRSAQYF
TGTGCCAGCAGCTTAGTCAGCCTAGGGCGATCGGCGCAGTATTTT
>TRBJ2-3|.|.|TRBV4-3
CASSHLEGATDTQYF
TGCGCCAGCAGCCACTTGGAGGGAGCCACAGATACGCAGTATTTT
>TRBJ2-3|.|.|TRBV6-2/TRBV6-3
CASSYSGGPSDTQYF
TGTGCCAGCAGTTACTCGGGGGGGCCCTCAGATACGCAGTATTTT
>TRBJ1-6|.|.|TRBV19
CASTIGGYNSPLHF
TGTGCCAGTACCATCGGGGGTTATAATTCACCCCTCCACTTT
>TRBJ2-5|TRBD2|.|TRBV7-2
CASSLVGLAGGKETQYF
TGTGCCAGCAGCTTAGTGGGACTAGCGGGGGGGAAAGAGACCCAGTACTTC
>TRBJ1-6|.|.|TRBV5-1
CASSFDGGNSPLHF
TGCGCCAGCAGTTTTGATGGTGGGAATTCACCCCTCCACTTT
>TRBJ2-2|.|.|TRBV5-1
CASRMTGTNTGELFF
TGCGCCAGCAGAATGACGGGCACGAACACCGGGGAGCTGTTTTTT
>TRBJ1-5|.|.|TRBV6-2/TRBV6-3
CASSYYRINQPQHF
TGTGCCAGCAGTTACTACAGGATCAATCAGCCCCAGCATTTT
>TRBJ1-3|.|.|TRBV19
CASSGGMNSGNTIYF
TGTGCCAGTAGTGGAGGAATGAACTCTGGAAACACCATATATTTT
>TRBJ2-7|.|.|TRBV6-1
CASSEQGEYGEQYF
TGTGCCAGCAGTGAGCAGGGAGAATACGGCGAGCAGTACTTC
>TRBJ2-1|TRBD2|.|TRBV9
CASSVSSGVIYNEQFF
TGTGCCAGCAGCGTTAGTAGCGGGGTTATCTACAATGAGCAGTTCTTC
>TRBJ2-7|.|.|TRBV5-4
CASSLVAARASYEQYF
TGTGCCAGCAGCTTGGTAGCCGCGAGGGCCTCCTACGAGCAGTACTTC
>TRBJ2-1|TRBD2|.|TRBV15
CATSRDPGGENEQFF
TGTGCCACCAGCAGAGATCCCGGGGGGGAAAATGAGCAGTTCTTC
>TRBJ1-4|.|.|TRBV18
CASSLRAPTATNEKLFF
TGTGCCAGCTCACTGCGGGCTCCTACTGCAACTAATGAAAAACTGTTTTTT
>TRBJ1-4|.|.|TRBV11-2
CASSSVAGKKLFF
TGTGCCAGCAGCTCGGTGGCGGGTAAAAAACTGTTTTTT
>TRBJ2-1|.|.|TRBV23-1
CASSQSKEGRSFF
TGCGCCAGCAGTCAATCGAAGGAGGGAAGATCGTTCTTC
>TRBJ1-2|.|.|TRBV4-2
CASREDKYYGYTF
TGTGCCAGCAGAGAAGACAAGTACTATGGCTACACCTTC
>TRBJ1-1|.|.|TRBV5-1
CASSLASGRLNTEAFF
TGCGCCAGCAGCTTGGCGTCAGGGAGGCTGAACACTGAAGCTTTCTTT
>TRBJ2-7|TRBD2|.|TRBV3-1/TRBV3-2
CASSSGTTAYEQYF
TGTGCCAGCAGCTCCGGGACTACAGCCTACGAGCAGTACTTC
>TRBJ1-4|.|once|TRBV7-2
CASSLEIGNEKLFF
TGTGCCAGCAGCTTAGAAATCGGGAATGAAAAACTGTTTTTT
>TRBJ1-4|.|.|TRBV4-3
CASSHDRPPTNEKLFF
TGCGCCAGCAGCCACGACCGTCCCCCAACTAATGAAAAACTGTTTTTT
>TRBJ1-2|TRBD1|few|TRBV28
CASSPGQGTNYGYTF
TGTGCCAGCAGTCCCGGACAGGGAACTAACTATGGCTACACCTTC
>TRBJ2-3|TRBD2|.|TRBV7-8
CASSPRTSGGSKDTQYF
TGTGCCAGCAGCCCCCGGACTAGCGGGGGCTCGAAAGATACGCAGTATTTT
>TRBJ2-3|.|.|TRBV12-3/TRBV12-4
CASSRSTDTQYF
TGTGCCAGCAGCCGTAGCACAGATACGCAGTATTTT
>TRBJ2-7|TRBD1|.|TRBV27
CASSLSGRGPYEQYF
TGTGCCAGCAGTTTATCGGGCAGGGGGCCGTACGAGCAGTACTTC
>TRBJ2-7|.|.|TRBV3-1/TRBV3-2
CASSLGQYSYEQYF
TGTGCCAGCAGCCTTGGACAGTATTCCTACGAGCAGTACTTC
>TRBJ1-6|TRBD1|few|TRBV7-7
CASSLGQDNSPLHF
TGTGCTAGCAGCTTGGGACAGGACAATTCACCCCTCCACTTT
>TRBJ2-2|.|.|TRBV6-4
CASSPQPLGIPGELFF
TGTGCCAGCAGCCCACAACCTCTAGGGATCCCCGGGGAGCTGTTTTTT
>TRBJ2-2|TRBD2|.|TRBV7-2
CASSPFAGGNTGELFF
TGTGCCAGCAGCCCCTTTGCGGGGGGGAACACCGGGGAGCTGTTTTTT
>TRBJ1-2|TRBD1|.|TRBV19
CASSTDRGMNYGYTF
TGTGCCAGTAGTACCGACAGGGGGATGAACTATGGCTACACCTTC